Presented here are 17 T cell receptor beta chains from one specimen sequenced in a study of CD8 T cells in ankylosing spondylitis. TCRdb passed the 5' RACE reads through MiXCR, listing each CDR3 protein once. The repertoire has over 200,000 distinct CDR3 sequences, about 11% of them found once; the top ten carry approximately 20%. Sequenced material: blood, either unsorted or a sorted T cell fraction (not recorded which). The source is a male donor with ankylosing spondylitis or in good health (not recorded which).

This clonotype was recorded many times. This chain uses TRBV14 with TRBJ1-2; D unresolved. V gave up 0 bases and J gave up 8 bases, with 16 bases separating them. From germline, CDR1 is SGHDN and CDR2 FVKESK. The length of the CDR3 is 15 residues. CDR3 region: CASSQDTRVMGGYTF. The CDR3 region has the DNA TGTGCCAGCAGCCAAGATACACGGGTGATGGGCGGCTACACCTTC.

The rearrangement joins TRBV28 to TRBJ1-2; TRBD1 aligns across 9 bases. Germline lookup yields CDR1 MDHEN and CDR2 SYDVKM. V dropped 7 bases and J dropped 8; count of bases not matched to a gene: 14. The CDR3 sequence is 15 residues long. CDR3 residues: CASTLGTGTGSGYTF. In DNA, the CDR3 is TGTGCCAGCACCTTGGGGACCGGGACAGGGAGCGGCTACACCTTC.

In this sample, this clonotype turned up many times. The CDR3 sequence is CASRDRDLLKGTEAFF. The CDR3 DNA is TGTGCCAGCAGAGACCGGGACCTCCTAAAGGGTACTGAAGCTTTCTTT. J is TRBJ1-1 and V is TRBV12-3 or TRBV12-4, with D tentatively TRBD1 (5 bases). The CDR3 consists of 16 residues. Trimming took 6 bases from V and 5 from J, leaving 22 bases between them.

V gene TRBV28 combines with J gene TRBJ2-3, with unresolved D. CDR3 length: 13 residues. V lost 3 bases, J lost 6 bases, and 10 bases lay in between. Germline-derived CDR1 and CDR2 are MDHEN and SYDVKM. In nucleotides, the CDR3 is TGTGCCAGCAGTTTGAGGCGGTCCGATACGCAGTATTTT. Translating it yields CASSLRRSDTQYF.

The chain is built from TRBV20-1 and TRBJ2-4; the D gene is possibly TRBD2 (5 bases). CDR1 is DFQATT, CDR2 SNEGSKA, per germline (reference sequence). This CDR3 has 17 residues. Between the trimmed V and J ends, which lost 4 bases and 0 bases, there was a span of 19 bases. In nucleotides, the CDR3 is TGCAGTGCTATTTGGACTGCGGAATCACTAGCCAAAAACATTCAGTACTTC. This encodes CSAIWTAESLAKNIQYF.

The rearrangement links TRBV20-1 to TRBJ2-7; D might be TRBD1 (5 bases). Germline CDR1 and CDR2: DFQATT and SNEGSKA (reference sequence). V was trimmed by 8 bases and J by 3 bases, leaving 23 bases between them. This CDR3 is 15 amino acids long. CDR3 DNA: TGCAGTCTGAAAGATAGGACACGTTCAATCTACGAGCAGTACTTC. It codes for CSLKDRTRSIYEQYF.

There are many counts of this clonotype. The chain joins TRBV27 to TRBJ2-7, with D perhaps TRBD2 (6 bases). Trimming removed 6 bases at V and 3 bases at J, with 21 bases between. Germline V gene data show CDR1 as MNHEY and CDR2 as SMNVEV (reference sequence). The CDR3 is made up of 16 amino acids. This CDR3 reads CASSRYNKGLSYEQYF. In DNA form, the CDR3 reads TGTGCCAGCAGCAGGTACAATAAGGGACTGAGCTACGAGCAGTACTTC.

This clonotype has a handful of counts. This chain joins TRBV19 and TRBJ2-2; tentative D call: TRBD2 (6 bases). Germline V CDR1 and CDR2: LNHDA, SQIVND (reference sequence). The CDR3 length is 15 residues. V was trimmed by 5 bases and J by 2 bases, leaving 12 bases between them. CDR3 bases: TGTGCCAGTAGTGGGGGGACTCCCAACACCGGGGAGCTGTTTTTT. This sequence encodes CASSGGTPNTGELFF.

This sequence joins TRBV11-2 and TRBJ2-2; D unclear. Germline V CDR1 and CDR2: SGHAT, FQNNGV. The CDR3 length is 16 residues. V lost 1 base to trimming and J lost 1 base, with 10 bases between them. This chain's CDR3 is CASSLARRQNTGELFF. The CDR3, as DNA: TGTGCCAGCAGCTTAGCTCGCCGTCAGAACACCGGGGAGCTGTTTTTT.

A few counts support this clonotype. The V and J genes are TRBV7-9 and TRBJ1-1, with 8 nucleotides matching TRBD1. Germline-derived CDR1 and CDR2 are SEHNR and FQNEAQ (reference sequence). V gave up 5 bases and J gave up 5 bases; unmatched junction bases: 7. This CDR3 is built from 14 residues. CDR3 protein: CASSHDRGGTEAFF. The DNA for the CDR3 is TGTGCCAGCAGCCATGACAGGGGTGGGACTGAAGCTTTCTTT.

There are many counts of this clonotype. The CDR3, as DNA: TGTGCCAGCAGCCAATACTACGGAGCCCAAGAGACCCAGTACTTC. It codes for CASSQYYGAQETQYF. This chain connects TRBV3-1 to TRBJ2-5; D is unclear. Trimming left V 2 bases short and J 1 base short, with 11 bases between. Germline CDR1 LGHDT, CDR2 YNNKEL (reference sequence). The CDR3 spans 15 residues.

There are many counts of this clonotype. The genes are TRBV29-1 and TRBJ1-3, with TRBD1 identical over 9 bases. This CDR3 contains 15 residues. Germline V gene sequence: CDR1 SQVTM, CDR2 ANQGSEA. J lost 0 bases, V lost 6 bases, and 6 bases had no gene match. Here the CDR3 DNA reads TGCAGCGTCGGGACAGGGCAGAGCTCTGGAAACACCATATATTTT. As protein: CSVGTGQSSGNTIYF.

At least ten counts were recorded for this clonotype. The V and J genes are TRBV12-3 or TRBV12-4 and TRBJ2-7; TRBD2 agrees at 9 bases. CDR3 size: 12 residues. Losses at the gene ends were 9 bases for V and 5 bases for J; bases not matched to a gene: 5. CDR3 residues: CASMGLANEQYF. Here the CDR3 DNA reads TGTGCCAGTATGGGACTAGCAAACGAGCAGTACTTC.

This clonotype was observed many times. The V call is TRBV7-9, the J call TRBJ1-2, with D unclear. Trimming cost V 5 bases and J 8 bases, with 12 bases left between them. CDR3 size: 12 residues. The germline V gene encodes CDR1 SEHNR and CDR2 FQNEAQ (reference sequence). For the CDR3, the DNA is TGTGCCAGCAGCCCCACCGAAGGCGGCTACACCTTC. It codes for CASSPTEGGYTF.

The V gene is TRBV18, the J gene TRBJ1-2; D not certain. The CDR3 is 13 amino acids. CDR1 KGHSH and CDR2 LQKENI come from the germline V gene. Between the trimmed V and J ends, which lost 0 bases and 5 bases, there was a span of 7 bases. In DNA form, the CDR3 reads TGTGCCAGCTCACCACCAATGATATATGGCTACACCTTC. It translates to CASSPPMIYGYTF.

This clonotype came up once. One end of the junction is discordant with germline, which a read error may explain. This sequence joins TRBV7-3 and TRBJ1-1; possible D gene TRBD1, 6 bases. The germline CDR1 and CDR2 sequences are SGHTA and FQGTGA. CDR3 length: 13 residues. The CDR3 loop reads CANSLNRDTEAFF. The CDR3 bases are TGTGCCAACAGCTTAAACAGGGACACTGAAGCTTTCTTT.

At least ten counts were recorded for this clonotype. The gene calls are TRBV20-1 and TRBJ2-5; D is uncertain. Trimming removed 3 bases from V and 4 bases from J, with 12 bases in between. The CDR3 consists of 13 residues. CDR1 and CDR2 from the germline V gene are DFQATT and SNEGSKA (reference sequence). CDR3 DNA: TGCAGTGCTAGTTTCGGTTCAGGAGAGACCCAGTACTTC. Translation: CSASFGSGETQYF.